This T cell receptor beta chain is drawn from a study of blood T cells in healthy people across ages. This clonotype has a handful of counts. The antigen remains undetermined. Primers used in a second PCR of about 7 to 11 cycles were a sample-barcoded 5' primer and a J-beta primer mix. From the 5' RACE reads, TCRdb called clonotypes with MiXCR, one entry per CDR3 protein. This sample has approximately 800,000 distinct CDR3 sequences; around a quarter occur once, and the top ten carry 3%. Overall study results and limits: A greater number of naive CD4+ cells and higher diversity distinguished long-lived donors from aged donors.

The CDR3 runs to 16 residues. CDR1 and CDR2 from the germline V gene are ENHRY and SYGVKD. These data were also filed under a second study, of T cells of mothers and their children.

This sequence was found in a boy under 18 in good health. The sample consisted of blood. The chain has TRBV10-3 and TRBJ2-5; 8 nucleotides line up with TRBD2. The J call may be faulty, since TRBJ2-1 better matches the DNA end. The CDR3 is CAIRGGVSGVYNEQFF. CDR3 nucleotides: TGTGCCATCAGGGGGGGGGTTAGCGGGGTATACAATGAGCAGTTCTTC.